A single sample gave rise to the 27 T cell receptor beta chains below, sequenced in a study of blood T cell repertoires in COVID-19. Libraries were prepared by immunoSEQ multiplex PCR; TCRdb keeps only in-frame clonotypes and omits some of them. The sample lists approximately 460,000 clones; nearly 90% were seen once. Material for sequencing was peripheral blood. The source is a man aged 18 to 30 with COVID-19, enrolled during active disease.

This sequence joins TRBV7-9 and TRBJ2-1, with D possibly being TRBD2 (6 bases). Between the trimmed V and J ends, which lost 4 bases and 0 bases, there was a span of 19 bases. This CDR3 comprises 18 residues. Germline CDR1 is SEHNR and CDR2 is FQNEAQ (reference sequence). The CDR3 spells CASSSRTIGSASYNEQFF. DNA of the CDR3: TGTGCCAGCAGCTCGCGGACTATCGGGAGCGCCTCCTACAATGAGCAGTTCTTC.

The rearrangement uses TRBV9 and TRBJ2-7; 11 bases are a match to TRBD2. The CDR3 runs 17 residues. The J segment lost 4 bases and the V segment lost 0 bases, leaving 9 bases of the junction unmatched. Per germline, CDR1 SGDLS and CDR2 YYNGEE. As DNA, the CDR3 is TGTGCCAGCAGCGTAGGTCCCCCGGGGACTAGCGGTTACGAGCAGTACTTC. Its translation: CASSVGPPGTSGYEQYF. Supplemented by reference TRBV9 and TRBJ2-7, the full variable domain reads DSGVTQTPKHLITATGQRVTLRCSPRSGDLSVYWYQQSLDQGLQFLIQYYNGEERAKGNILERFSAQQFPDLHSELNLSSLELGDSALYFCASSVGPPGTSGYEQYFGPGTRLTVT.

This chain uses TRBV6-4 with TRBJ2-4, with D possibly matching TRBD1 (6 bases). The CDR3 totals 17 residues. Trimming took off 2 bases at V and 0 bases at J, with 14 bases between the two ends. Germline loops: CDR1 MRHNA, CDR2 SNTAGT. The CDR3 sequence: CASSDPDRYLAKNIQYF. The DNA for the CDR3 is TGTGCCAGCAGTGACCCCGACAGGTATCTAGCCAAAAACATTCAGTACTTC.

The chain combines TRBV7-2 with TRBJ2-1, with a tentative D call TRBD1 (5 bases). Germline V lookup: CDR1 SGHTA, CDR2 FQGNSA. The length of the CDR3 is 14 residues. V dropped 4 bases and J dropped 7 bases, with 14 bases sitting between them. For the CDR3, the DNA is TGTGCCAGCAGCTCAAACTCAGGGTGGAATGAGCAGTTCTTC. This codes for CASSSNSGWNEQFF.

The chain employs TRBV30 and TRBJ1-5; D might be TRBD1 (5 bases). CDR3 length: 14 amino acids. The V end lost 0 bases, the J end lost 9 bases, and 15 bases lay between the germline ends. The germline gives CDR1 GTSNPN, CDR2 SVGIG (reference sequence). CDR3 bases: TGTGCCTGGAGTGTAGGAGGGACCCCGGTGCCCCAGCATTTT. Translating gives CAWSVGGTPVPQHF.

The gene calls are TRBV7-9 and TRBJ2-7, with D hard to call. Deletions cut 4 bases from V and 3 bases from J, with 4 bases between. This CDR3 is 11 amino acids long. The germline CDR1 and CDR2 sequences are SEHNR and FQNEAQ (reference sequence). The CDR3 bases are TGTGCCAGCAGCTCAGACTACGAGCAGTACTTC. Its protein product is CASSSDYEQYF.

V usage is TRBV6-1 and J usage is TRBJ2-2; a possible D gene is TRBD1 (6 bases). Trimming removed 1 base from V and 1 base from J, with 10 bases in between. Germline V gene lookup returns CDR1 MNHNS and CDR2 SASEGT. The CDR3 covers 16 residues. CDR3 region: CASSEDRVRNTGELFF. DNA of the CDR3: TGTGCCAGCAGTGAAGACAGGGTGAGGAACACCGGGGAGCTGTTTTTT.

This sequence joins TRBV9 and TRBJ1-2; 8 bases align to TRBD1. The CDR3 consists of 14 residues. V was clipped by 0 bases and J by 5 bases; unmatched bases: 3. CDR1 is SGDLS, CDR2 YYNGEE, per germline. The CDR3 sequence: CASSVARTGYGYTF. The CDR3 DNA follows: TGTGCCAGCAGCGTAGCTAGGACAGGGTATGGCTACACCTTC.

The chain combines TRBV9 with TRBJ2-3; a possible D gene is TRBD1 (5 bases). Germline-derived CDR1 and CDR2 are SGDLS and YYNGEE. The ends were cut back, 3 bases at V and 2 bases at J, with 10 bases in the middle. The CDR3 sequence is 14 residues long. The CDR3 loop reads CASSADMYTDTQYF. In DNA, the CDR3 is TGTGCCAGCAGCGCGGACATGTACACAGATACGCAGTATTTT.

This clone has only one observation. The chain couples TRBV7-4 to TRBJ2-3, with D hard to call. Per the germline V gene, CDR1 is SGHVT and CDR2 is SQSDAQ. The CDR3 has 11 residues. V lost 5 bases, J lost 6 bases, and 6 bases lay in between. The CDR3 is CASSLCDTQYF. The CDR3 nucleotides are TGTGCCAGCAGCCTTTGTGATACGCAGTATTTT.

The chain is built from TRBV2 and TRBJ1-3; 7 bases line up with TRBD1. This CDR3 comprises 15 residues. The ends lost 5 bases at V and 2 bases at J; junction bases unmatched: 6. Germline CDR1 reads SNHLY; CDR2 reads FYNNEI. CDR3 protein: CASSLDRATGNTIYF. The CDR3, as DNA: TGTGCCAGCAGTCTCGACAGGGCTACTGGAAACACCATATATTTT.

The chain carries TRBV14 and TRBJ2-3; tentatively, D is TRBD2 (5 bases). CDR1 and CDR2 from the germline V gene are SGHDN and FVKESK. The V end lost 0 bases, the J end lost 3 bases, and 13 bases lay between the germline ends. This CDR3 comprises 16 residues. The CDR3 DNA reads as TGTGCCAGCAGCCAAGAAAGTTGGAGCGGAACAGATACGCAGTATTTT. It specifies CASSQESWSGTDTQYF.

The rearrangement joins TRBV6-5 to TRBJ2-5, with 11 bases lining up with TRBD1. CDR3 length: 15 amino acids. Germline-derived CDR1 and CDR2 are MNHEY and SVGAGI. The V and J ends lost 6 bases and 5 bases, in that order; junction bases with no gene match: 8. The chain's CDR3 is CASSPGTGGGETQYF. The DNA for the CDR3 is TGTGCCAGCAGCCCCGGGACAGGGGGGGGCGAGACCCAGTACTTC.

The rearrangement joins TRBV7-8 to TRBJ2-1; D unresolved. V was shortened by 7 bases and J by 0 bases, with 13 bases between the two germline ends. This CDR3 has 15 residues. Germline lookup yields CDR1 SGHVS and CDR2 FQNEAQ. Here the CDR3 reads CASTRLAGSYNEQFF. CDR3 DNA: TGTGCCAGCACCCGACTGGCTGGCTCCTACAATGAGCAGTTCTTC. Full variable domain (rest looked up from reference TRBV7-8 and TRBJ2-1): GAGVSQSPRYKVAKRGQDVALRCDPISGHVSLFWYQQALGQGPEFLTYFQNEAQLDKSGLPSDRFFAERPEGSVSTLKIQRTQQEDSAVYLCASTRLAGSYNEQFFGPGTRLTVL.

The rearrangement joins TRBV15 to TRBJ2-1; weak D call: TRBD2 (5 bases). Trimming left V 0 bases short and J 9 bases short, with 21 bases between. This CDR3 spans 17 amino acids. Germline CDR1 LNHNV, CDR2 YYDKDF (reference sequence). The CDR3 DNA sequence: TGTGCCACCAGCAGAGAGGCTGCGAGCGGTCCCCTAGGTGAGCAGTTCTTC. It codes for CATSREAASGPLGEQFF.

With regard to this clone: This sample includes further DNA sequences coding for the same CDR3. V gene TRBV6-5 combines with J gene TRBJ2-2, with a weak D call TRBD1 (5 bases). This CDR3 is built from 14 residues. Trimming cost V 2 bases and J 1 base, with 5 bases left between them. Germline CDR1 MNHEY, CDR2 SVGAGI. CDR3 sequence reads: CASSYDRNTGELFF. The DNA for the CDR3 is TGTGCCAGCAGTTACGACAGGAACACCGGGGAGCTGTTTTTT.

The chain combines TRBV9 with TRBJ1-1; the match to TRBD1 covers 9 bases. CDR1 is SGDLS and CDR2 is YYNGEE in the germline V gene. Unmatched junction bases numbered 2, after V lost 5 bases and J lost 3 bases. There are 13 residues in the CDR3. The CDR3, as DNA: TGTGCCAGCAGTTGGACAGGGGACACTGAAGCTTTCTTT. Translated: CASSWTGDTEAFF.

The chain has TRBV19 and TRBJ2-7, with D possibly TRBD1 on 6 matching bases. V shed 0 bases and J shed 1 base, with 10 bases lying between them. From germline, CDR1 is LNHDA and CDR2 SQIVND (reference sequence). This CDR3 region has 15 residues. The CDR3 DNA follows: TGTGCCAGTAGTATAGATCATGGGACATCCTACGAGCAGTACTTC. This sequence encodes CASSIDHGTSYEQYF.

The chain recombines TRBV18 with TRBJ2-2; possible D gene TRBD1, 6 bases. Germline values: CDR1 KGHSH, CDR2 LQKENI. Trimming pared 3 bases from V and 0 bases from J, leaving 11 bases between. CDR3 length: 16 residues. In DNA form, the CDR3 reads TGTGCCAGCTCACCGAACAGGGCTACGAACACCGGGGAGCTGTTTTTT. This gives the protein CASSPNRATNTGELFF.

This chain uses TRBV7-3 with TRBJ1-1; D perhaps matches TRBD1 (5 bases). The germline CDR1 and CDR2 sequences are SGHTA and FQGTGA. V was pared by 7 bases and J by 1 base, with 22 bases between. The CDR3 has 17 residues. The CDR3 region has the DNA TGTGCCAGCAAGACTAGGGCAGGGTTCGGGAGGAACACTGAAGCTTTCTTT. Its protein product is CASKTRAGFGRNTEAFF.

The chain uses TRBV29-1 and TRBJ1-2, with a weak D call TRBD1 (5 bases). V was pared by 6 bases and J by 1 base, with 15 bases between. From germline, CDR1 is SQVTM and CDR2 ANQGSEA. The CDR3 runs to 14 residues. CDR3 bases: TGCAGCGTCCACCAGGGCGGGGATAACTATGGCTACACCTTC. Translated: CSVHQGGDNYGYTF.

The chain links TRBV2 to TRBJ2-5; 10 bases are a match to TRBD2. CDR3 size: 16 residues. The V and J ends lost 2 bases and 5 bases, in that order; junction bases with no gene match: 8. Germline V gene lookup returns CDR1 SNHLY and CDR2 FYNNEI. In DNA, the CDR3 is TGTGCCAGCAGTGAATCTCGCCTAGCGGGGGAGGAGACCCAGTACTTC. Translating gives CASSESRLAGEETQYF.

The chain recombines TRBV19 with TRBJ2-1, with D perhaps TRBD2 (6 bases). The CDR3 contains 14 residues. V was pared by 7 bases and J by 6 bases, with 16 bases between. CDR1 is LNHDA, CDR2 SQIVND, per germline (reference sequence). CDR3 sequence: CASKSTGESNEQFF. The CDR3 DNA sequence: TGTGCCAGTAAGAGCACGGGGGAGAGCAATGAGCAGTTCTTC.

This clone has a single count. The V and J genes are TRBV19 and TRBJ1-5, with D perhaps TRBD1 (6 bases). Trimming cost V 6 bases and J 3 bases, with 24 bases left between them. CDR3 length equals 18 residues. Germline V gives CDR1 LNHDA, CDR2 SQIVND (reference sequence). The CDR3: CASRKGGGPGIANQPQHF. The CDR3 region has the DNA TGTGCCAGTAGGAAGGGTGGGGGCCCGGGAATCGCCAATCAGCCCCAGCATTTT.

CDR3 region: CASSDGAGGYNEQFF. CDR3 nucleotides: TGTGCCAGCAGTGACGGAGCGGGGGGCTACAATGAGCAGTTCTTC. This chain connects TRBV6-4 to TRBJ2-1; TRBD2 aligns across 9 bases. Germline V CDR1 and CDR2: MRHNA, SNTAGT. Trimming cost V 2 bases and J 3 bases; bases outside gene matches: 2. The CDR3 covers 15 residues.

The chain carries TRBV5-6 and TRBJ1-3, with TRBD1 identical over 7 bases. The CDR3 loop spans 17 amino acids. CDR1 and CDR2 from the germline V gene are SGHDT and YYEEEE. The J segment lost 4 bases and the V segment lost 4 bases, leaving 14 bases of the junction unmatched. The chain's CDR3 is CASSHDRDQSRGNTIYF. The CDR3 DNA reads as TGTGCCAGCAGCCACGACAGGGATCAGAGTCGAGGAAACACCATATATTTT. Filled out from reference TRBV5-6 and TRBJ1-3, the complete variable domain reads DAGVTQSPTHLIKTRGQQVTLRCSPKSGHDTVSWYQQALGQGPQFIFQYYEEEERQRGNFPDRFSGHQFPNYSSELNVNALLLGDSALYLCASSHDRDQSRGNTIYFGEGSWLTVV.

The chain links TRBV19 to TRBJ1-5, with D perhaps matching TRBD1 (6 bases). This CDR3 has 16 residues. CDR1 LNHDA and CDR2 SQIVND come from the germline V gene (reference sequence). With 5 bases removed from V and 3 bases from J, the gap between germline ends came to 17 bases. The CDR3 nucleotides read TGTGCCAGTAGTGGAGTTTGGGGACACAACAATCAGCCCCAGCATTTT. Protein: CASSGVWGHNNQPQHF.